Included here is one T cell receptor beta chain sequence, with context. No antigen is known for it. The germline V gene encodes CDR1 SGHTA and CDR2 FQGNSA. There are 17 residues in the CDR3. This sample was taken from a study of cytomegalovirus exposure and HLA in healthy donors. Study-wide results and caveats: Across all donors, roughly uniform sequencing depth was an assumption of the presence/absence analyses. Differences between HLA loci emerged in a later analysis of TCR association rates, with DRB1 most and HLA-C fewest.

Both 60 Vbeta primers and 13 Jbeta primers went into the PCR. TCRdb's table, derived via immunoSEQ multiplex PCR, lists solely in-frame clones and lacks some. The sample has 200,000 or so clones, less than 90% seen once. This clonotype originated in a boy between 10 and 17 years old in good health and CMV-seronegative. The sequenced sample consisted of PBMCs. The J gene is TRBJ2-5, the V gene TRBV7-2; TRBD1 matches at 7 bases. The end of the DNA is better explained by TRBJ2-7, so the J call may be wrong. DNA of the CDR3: TGTGCCAGCAGCTTAGAGGGACAGTACAAGGAGACCTACGAGCAGTACTTC. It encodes CASSLEGQYKETYEQYF.